The rows below give T cell receptor beta chains drawn from one sample of a study of blood T cell repertoires in COVID-19. Method: immunoSEQ multiplex PCR; TCRdb's copy keeps in-frame clones and lacks some. This table has around 140,000 clones, around 90% appearing once. The sample taken for sequencing was peripheral blood. All receptors derive from a woman aged 45-59 years with acute or convalescent COVID-19. The CDR3 runs from the conserved cysteine through the conserved F or W. Fields, in order: clone size, D gene, J gene, V gene, CDR3 DNA, CDR3 protein. D genes are given only for firm matches. A clone size is listed for some rows: how often the clone was seen (once, few, many), or a class if it is expanded.

- - TRBJ1-6 TRBV27 TGTGCCAGTACGCCTAGCTCCTATAATTCACCCCTCCACTTT CASTPSSYNSPLHF
- TRBD2 TRBJ2-2 TRBV20-1 TGCAGTGCTAGTAGAACTAGCGGGGGTGCCGGGGAGCTGTTTTTT CSASRTSGGAGELFF
- - TRBJ1-4 TRBV6-5 TGTGCCAGCAGGTATACAGGGCGGAGTAATGAAAAACTGTTTTTT CASRYTGRSNEKLFF
- TRBD1 TRBJ2-7 TRBV27 TGTGCCAGCAGTTTGTTGTCCTCGGGACAGGGCTACGAGCAGTACTTC CASSLLSSGQGYEQYF
- TRBD2 TRBJ2-1 TRBV5-1 TGCGCCAGCAGCCCAGGGACTAGTTCCAATGAGCAGTTCTTC CASSPGTSSNEQFF
once TRBD1 TRBJ2-2 TRBV11-3 TGTGCCAGCTGCCGACAGGGGGACACCGGGGAGCTGTTTTTT CASCRQGDTGELFF
once TRBD1 TRBJ1-1 TRBV10-2 TGCGCCAGCAGTGAGTTGGGGACAGGGGACACTGAAGCTTTCTTT CASSELGTGDTEAFF
- TRBD1 TRBJ1-2 TRBV5-6 TGTGCCAGCAGCTCAGGGGGAGATGGCTACACCTTC CASSSGGDGYTF
- TRBD1 TRBJ1-1 TRBV5-6 TGTGCCAGCAGAGGGGGACAGACAAGGGCTGAAGCTTTCTTT CASRGGQTRAEAFF
- TRBD1 TRBJ1-2 TRBV4-1 TGCGCCAGCAGCCAAGATCCCGGGACAGGGGTTGGCTACACCTTC CASSQDPGTGVGYTF
- - TRBJ1-4 TRBV6-5 TGTGCCAGCAGTCCTCTACAGGGAACTAATGAAAAACTGTTTTTT CASSPLQGTNEKLFF
- TRBD2 TRBJ2-2 TRBV4-2 TGTGCCAGCAGCCAGCCCCTAGCGGGAGAGTCCGGGGAGCTGTTTTTT CASSQPLAGESGELFF
- TRBD1 TRBJ2-3 TRBV18 TGTGCCAGCTCACCCGGGACAGGTTCCCTTGGAGATACGCAGTATTTT CASSPGTGSLGDTQYF
- - TRBJ1-5 TRBV18 TGTGCCAGCTCTCGTGACGGGAACAATCAGCCCCAGCATTTT CASSRDGNNQPQHF
- TRBD1 TRBJ1-1 TRBV29-1 TGCAGCGTGGACAGGGAGGAAGCTTTCTTT CSVDREEAFF
once - TRBJ2-5 TRBV12-5 TGTGCTAGTGGTTTATCGGAGACCCAGTACTTC CASGLSETQYF
- - TRBJ1-5 TRBV4-2 TGTGCCAGCAGCAAGTCAGGGGATCAGCCCCAGCATTTT CASSKSGDQPQHF
- TRBD1 TRBJ1-2 TRBV6-5 TGTGCCAGCAGTCAGGGGGCTCGGCTGGACTACACCTTC CASSQGARLDYTF
- - TRBJ2-7 TRBV9 TGTGCCAGCAGCCTCGATCCGGGGTCAACCTACGAGCAGTACTTC CASSLDPGSTYEQYF
- TRBD2 TRBJ2-7 TRBV2 TGTGCCAGCAGTGAGTACGGACTAGCGGGAGGGGGTAGCTCCTACGAGCAGTACTTC CASSEYGLAGGGSSYEQYF
few - TRBJ1-6 TRBV18 TGTGCCAGCTCACCACCGAGCTCCTATAATTCACCCCTCCACTTT CASSPPSSYNSPLHF
- TRBD1 TRBJ1-3 TRBV6-5 TGTGCCAGCAGTTCCGTCGGACAGGGTAACACCATATATTTT CASSSVGQGNTIYF
- TRBD1 TRBJ2-1 TRBV5-6 TGTGCCAGCAGCAAGGGACAGCCCCAATACAATGAGCAGTTCTTC CASSKGQPQYNEQFF
- TRBD1 TRBJ1-1 TRBV6-2/TRBV6-3 TGTGCCAGCAGTTACTCGTATCAGTGGACAGGGGAAGGGAACACTGAAGCTTTCTTT CASSYSYQWTGEGNTEAFF
- - TRBJ1-1 TRBV28 TGTGCCAGCACCCCGGGGACTGAAGCTTTCTTT CASTPGTEAFF
- TRBD2 TRBJ2-1 TRBV6-5 TGTGCCAGCCTGTTCGGGACTAGCGGGAACAATGAGCAGTTCTTC CASLFGTSGNNEQFF
- - TRBJ2-1 TRBV10-1 TGCGCCAGCAGTGAGACCCTAATCGGTGAGCAGTTCTTC CASSETLIGEQFF
- TRBD1 TRBJ1-5 TRBV28 TGTGCCAGCAGTGTGGACAGGGAGGTCAATCAGCCCCAGCATTTT CASSVDREVNQPQHF
few TRBD2 TRBJ2-3 TRBV6-1 TGTGCCAGCAGTGAAGTACTAGCGGGGGCCACAGATACGCAGTATTTT CASSEVLAGATDTQYF
- - TRBJ2-7 TRBV29-1 TGCAGCGTCAAAGTAGCGGCAGGGCTCGGCGACGAGCAGTACTTC CSVKVAAGLGDEQYF
- - TRBJ2-2 TRBV20-1 TGCAGTGCTAGCTTTAGCCGGGAGCTGTTTTTT CSASFSRELFF
- - TRBJ1-1 TRBV29-1 TGCAGCGGCGCCAACACTGAAGCTTTCTTT CSGANTEAFF
- TRBD2 TRBJ2-5 TRBV7-3 TGTGCCAGCAGCCCCGGGGTAGCGGGGGGGCTACTGGAAGAGACCCAGTACTTC CASSPGVAGGLLEETQYF
- TRBD1 TRBJ1-1 TRBV7-6 TGTGCCAGCAGCCCGGGACAGGTCACTGAAGCTTTCTTT CASSPGQVTEAFF
- - TRBJ1-4 TRBV2 TGTGCCAGCAGTGAGTGGGGGCGCGGTGAAAAACTGTTTTTT CASSEWGRGEKLFF
- - TRBJ1-1 TRBV18 TGTGCCAGCTCACGAGATCACGCGAACACTGAAGCTTTCTTT CASSRDHANTEAFF
once - TRBJ2-2 TRBV2 TGTGCCAGCAGTGAAGCCTCTATATTGAACACCGGGGAGCTGTTTTTT CASSEASILNTGELFF
- TRBD1 TRBJ1-2 TRBV20-1 TGCAGTGCGTACGACAGGGGTGGCTACACCTTC CSAYDRGGYTF
- TRBD1 TRBJ2-2 TRBV18 TGTGCCAGCTCACCCTGGGACAGTCACACCGGGGAGCTGTTTTTT CASSPWDSHTGELFF
- - TRBJ1-2 TRBV2 TGTGCCAGCAGCGTACAGGAGATTCATGGCTACACCTTC CASSVQEIHGYTF
- - TRBJ1-1 TRBV2 TGTGCCAGCAGTGAAGCGTTCGGGAGGAAGAACACTGAAGCTTTCTTT CASSEAFGRKNTEAFF
- - TRBJ2-5 TRBV12-5 TGTGCTAGTGGTTTGGCCGGTGGGTCAGGAGAGACCCAGTACTTC CASGLAGGSGETQYF
- TRBD1 TRBJ1-1 TRBV5-1 TGCGCCAGCAGCTCCACAGGGGGCTTACAAGAAGCTTTCTTT CASSSTGGLQEAFF
- TRBD1 TRBJ1-2 TRBV27 TGTGCCACTGCGCCTGACAGGGGCATGGGTGGCTATGGCTACACCTTC CATAPDRGMGGYGYTF
- - TRBJ1-1 TRBV24-1 TGTGCCACCAGTGATTTTACATTAAGACAGAGCATGAACACTGAAGCTTTCTTT CATSDFTLRQSMNTEAFF
- TRBD1 TRBJ1-2 TRBV10-3 TGTGCCATCAGTGCTCGGGACAGGGGGGGAGATGGCTACACCTTC CAISARDRGGDGYTF
- - TRBJ1-1 TRBV24-1 TGTGCCACCAGTGATTCTGAATACCGGGCTGAAGCTTTCTTT CATSDSEYRAEAFF
- - TRBJ1-6 TRBV7-2 TGTGCCAGCAGCCCCCCGGACAGCACTTATAATTCACCCCTCCACTTT CASSPPDSTYNSPLHF
- - TRBJ1-4 TRBV4-2 TGTGCCAGCAGCCAAGGGAGGGCCGAAAAACTGTTTTTT CASSQGRAEKLFF
once TRBD2 TRBJ2-5 TRBV20-1 TGCAGTGCTAGTTTAGCGGGGAGGGAGACCCAGTACTTC CSASLAGRETQYF
- - TRBJ2-4 TRBV4-1 TGCGCCAGCAGCCAAGGAAAGGGGCGAGGAGCCAAAAACATTCAGTACTTC CASSQGKGRGAKNIQYF